This TCR beta chain was profiled in a study of T-cell memory formation after mild COVID-19. Study-level points and caveats: The finding that pre-infection memory included some responding clones suggested that cross-reactive memory joined. Confirmation was lacking for SARS-CoV-2 specificity of second-wave clones that peaked on day 37.

Concerning this clonotype itself: What it recognizes is unknown.

From the 5' RACE reads, TCRdb called clonotypes with MiXCR, one entry per CDR3 protein. Found here are roughly 13,000 distinct CDR3 sequences, more than 14% of them singletons; the top ten hold roughly 55%. Germline-derived CDR1 and CDR2 are SGHTA and FQGNSA. The trim removed 5 bases at V and 8 bases at J, leaving 7 bases unmatched. This CDR3 comprises 13 residues. The clonotype originates from a man younger than 35 who had mild COVID-19 (a few samples of this study predate the infection). Cell type and time point are not known. The chain recombines TRBV7-2 with TRBJ1-2; 8 bases map to TRBD1. The sample taken for sequencing was PBMCs or a T cell subset sorted from them (not recorded which). The CDR3 region has the DNA TGTGCCAGCAGCCTAGGACAGGGACGCGGCTACACCTTC. This translates into CASSLGQGRGYTF.